The sequence of this TCR beta chain was determined in a study of T-cell reconstitution after alpha-beta-depleted transplantation in children. V was clipped by 6 bases and J by 2 bases, with 15 bases between them. CDR3 length equals 14 residues. From germline, CDR1 is SGHRS and CDR2 YFSETQ. During its preparation, the TCRbeta library received unique molecular identifiers. TCRdb passed the PCR reads through MiXCR, listing each CDR3 protein once. Of some 250,000 distinct CDR3 sequences listed, approximately 12% were seen once; the top ten hold roughly 2.8%. This clonotype was counted many times. The chain combines TRBV5-1 with TRBJ2-7, with D possibly being TRBD1 (5 bases). The TCR was taken from a human donor who donated a stem cell graft to a child with acute lymphoblastic leukemia. The source material was PBMCs from the stem cell graft donor, sampled from the stem cell graft. The DNA of the CDR3 is TGCGCCAGCATCGATATGACAGAGCCCTACGAGCAGTACTTC. Translated: CASIDMTEPYEQYF.